These 10 T cell receptor beta chains originate from one sample sequenced in a study of human T cells and chemical hapten exposure. The time point: pre-sensitization, week 0. Treatment: therapeutic diphenylcyclopropenone sensitization with weekly scalp DPC. Using its own MiXCR run on the RACE reads, TCRdb lists one record per CDR3 protein. Of roughly 260,000 distinct CDR3 sequences listed, approximately 8.4% were seen once; the top ten hold 2% to 2.5%. Sequencing used whole blood, obtained in connection with sensitization to the hapten diphenylcyclopropenone (DPC). The source is a woman aged 40 to 50 with alopecia areata. Some clones in this sample may be carry-over from other donors' samples.

The chain links TRBV18 to TRBJ2-1, with a possible D match to TRBD1 (5 bases). V was cut by 2 bases and J by 4 bases, with 15 bases left in between. This CDR3 is 16 amino acids long. Per the germline V gene, CDR1 is KGHSH and CDR2 is LQKENI. CDR3 sequence: CASSPNTQGAYNEQFF. The CDR3 DNA reads TGTGCCAGCTCACCAAATACCCAGGGCGCGTACAATGAGCAGTTCTTC.

On this clonotype: One end of the junction is discordant with germline, which a read error may explain. The chain links TRBV20-1 to TRBJ2-2, with 8 bases that match TRBD2. CDR3 length: 14 residues. Looked up from germline, CDR1 is DFQATT and CDR2 is SNEGSKA (reference sequence). Here the CDR3 reads CSARGLANTGELFF. The CDR3 region has the DNA TGCAGTGCCAGAGGACTAGCCAACACCGGGGAGCTGTTTTTT.

This clonotype was counted only a few times. The chain employs TRBV18 and TRBJ1-1; D ambiguous. The CDR3 is 13 residues long. CDR1 is KGHSH, CDR2 LQKENI, per germline. Trimming left V 9 bases short and J 6 bases short, with 17 bases between. CDR3 DNA: TGTGCCAGTTACGGGGTCCTGGGCCCTGAAGCTTTCTTT. It codes for CASYGVLGPEAFF.

In its sample, this clonotype was seen many times. The genes are TRBV27 and TRBJ1-3; unclear D gene. The CDR3 totals 12 residues. With 2 bases removed from V and 4 bases from J, the gap between germline ends came to 3 bases. CDR1 and CDR2 from the germline V gene are MNHEY and SMNVEV (reference sequence). The CDR3 DNA follows: TGTGCCAGCAGTTTAGACGGAAACACCATATATTTT. Protein product: CASSLDGNTIYF.

This clonotype showed up many times. The CDR3 DNA follows: TGTGCCAGCAGACCCCCGGGACACGGAGCCAAAAACATTCAGTACTTC. Translation gives CASRPPGHGAKNIQYF. The rearrangement joins TRBV12-3 or TRBV12-4 to TRBJ2-4; the D gene is possibly TRBD1 (6 bases). V was cut by 6 bases and J by 0 bases, with 15 bases left in between. This CDR3 contains 16 residues.

This clonotype was counted many times. The gene calls are TRBV9 and TRBJ1-2, with 7 bases lining up with TRBD1. Germline V gene lookup returns CDR1 SGDLS and CDR2 YYNGEE. Trimming removed 3 bases from V and 4 bases from J; junction bases left unmatched: 9. This CDR3 has 15 amino acids. The CDR3 protein is CASSETGDPFYGYTF. The CDR3 DNA reads as TGTGCCAGCAGCGAAACAGGGGATCCGTTCTATGGCTACACCTTC.

This clonotype was seen more than once but under ten times. The CDR3 nucleotides read TGTGCCAGCAGCCCGGGACTAGCGGGGATGAATGAGCAGTTCTTC. This sequence encodes CASSPGLAGMNEQFF. The chain uses TRBV4-2 and TRBJ2-1; 13 bases are a match to TRBD2. Germline CDR1 is LGHNA and CDR2 is YNFKEQ. This CDR3 spans 15 amino acids. V trimming: 4 bases; J trimming: 7 bases; junction bases outside the gene matches: 4.

This clonotype was observed a few times. V usage is TRBV20-1 and J usage is TRBJ2-7; D might be TRBD2 (6 bases). Trimming left V 5 bases short and J 3 bases short, with 14 bases between. CDR3 length: 13 amino acids. CDR1 is DFQATT and CDR2 is SNEGSKA in the germline V gene (reference sequence). As DNA, the CDR3 is TGCAGTGCTTTGGTCGGGACTCTCTACGAGCAGTACTTC. It encodes CSALVGTLYEQYF.

The rearrangement joins TRBV29-1 to TRBJ2-1; D perhaps matches TRBD2 (5 bases). There are 16 residues in the CDR3. Germline V CDR1 and CDR2: SQVTM, ANQGSEA. V was pared by 6 bases and J by 13 bases, with 31 bases between. CDR3 amino acids: CSVAPSGGPRMGLQFF. DNA of the CDR3: TGCAGCGTCGCCCCGAGTGGCGGGCCGCGGATGGGTTTACAGTTCTTC.

The gene calls are TRBV6-1 and TRBJ2-5; D is unresolved. V was shortened by 1 base and J by 2 bases, with 8 bases between the two germline ends. Germline V CDR1 and CDR2: MNHNS, SASEGT. The CDR3 is made up of 14 amino acids. The CDR3 here is CASSEGFGQETQYF. CDR3 in DNA: TGTGCCAGCAGTGAAGGGTTTGGGCAAGAGACCCAGTACTTC.